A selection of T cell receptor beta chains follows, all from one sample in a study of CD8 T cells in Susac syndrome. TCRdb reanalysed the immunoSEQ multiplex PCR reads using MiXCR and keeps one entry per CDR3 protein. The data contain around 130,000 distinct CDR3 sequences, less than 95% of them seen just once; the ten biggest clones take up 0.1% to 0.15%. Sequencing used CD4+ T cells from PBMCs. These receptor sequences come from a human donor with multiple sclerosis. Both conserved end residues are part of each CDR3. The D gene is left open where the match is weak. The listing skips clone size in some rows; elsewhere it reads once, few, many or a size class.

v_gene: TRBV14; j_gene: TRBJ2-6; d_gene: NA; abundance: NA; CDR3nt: TGTGCCAGCAGCCAAGCTCCTCTCTCTGGGGCCAACGTCCTGACTTTC; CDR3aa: CASSQAPLSGANVLTF
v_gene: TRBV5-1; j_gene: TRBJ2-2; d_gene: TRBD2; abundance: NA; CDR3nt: TGCGCCAGCAGCTTGGAACCTAGCGGGGGAAACACCGGGGAGCTGTTTTTT; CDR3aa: CASSLEPSGGNTGELFF
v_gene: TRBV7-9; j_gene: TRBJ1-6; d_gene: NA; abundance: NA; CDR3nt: TGTGCCAGCAGCTTACTCAGCCAACCGGGCTCACCCCTCCACTTT; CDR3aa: CASSLLSQPGSPLHF
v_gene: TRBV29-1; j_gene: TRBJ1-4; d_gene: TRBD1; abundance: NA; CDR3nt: TGCAGCGTTCCGGGACAGGGGGCGAGGTCGGCTAATGAAAAACTGTTTTTT; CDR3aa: CSVPGQGARSANEKLFF
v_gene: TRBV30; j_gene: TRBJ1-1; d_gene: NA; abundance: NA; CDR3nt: TGTGCCTGGAGTATTGAGACGAACACTGAAGCTTTCTTT; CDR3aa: CAWSIETNTEAFF
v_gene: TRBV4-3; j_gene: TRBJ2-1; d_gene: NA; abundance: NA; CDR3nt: TGCGCCAGCAGCCAAGGATGGGGGAATGAGCAGTTCTTC; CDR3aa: CASSQGWGNEQFF
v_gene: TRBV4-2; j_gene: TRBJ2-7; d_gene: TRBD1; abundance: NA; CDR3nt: TGTGCCAGCAGCCAACCGGGACAGGGTAACTACGAGCAGTACTTC; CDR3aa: CASSQPGQGNYEQYF
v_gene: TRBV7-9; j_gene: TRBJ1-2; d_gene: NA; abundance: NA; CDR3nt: TGTGCCAGCAGCGCCCCCAACTATGGCTACACCTTC; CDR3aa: CASSAPNYGYTF
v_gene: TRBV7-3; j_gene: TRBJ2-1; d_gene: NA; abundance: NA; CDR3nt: TGTGCCAGCAGCCCAGGGACCAACAATGAGCAGTTCTTC; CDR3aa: CASSPGTNNEQFF
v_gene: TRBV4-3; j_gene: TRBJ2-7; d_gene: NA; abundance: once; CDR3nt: TGCGCCAGCAGCCAAATTCGGGGGACCTACGAGCAGTACTTC; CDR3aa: CASSQIRGTYEQYF
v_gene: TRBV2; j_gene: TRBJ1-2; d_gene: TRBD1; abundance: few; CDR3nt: TGTGCCAGCAGTCGGACAGGGGGCAACTATGGCTACACCTTC; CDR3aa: CASSRTGGNYGYTF
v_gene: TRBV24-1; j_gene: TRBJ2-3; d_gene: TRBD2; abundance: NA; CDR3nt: TGTGCCACCAGTGCGTCTCCAGCGGGAGACACAGATACGCAGTATTTT; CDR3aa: CATSASPAGDTDTQYF
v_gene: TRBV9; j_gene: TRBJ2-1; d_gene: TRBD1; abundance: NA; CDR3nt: TGTGCCAGCAGCGTTTCATTCGGGGGGACAGGGCAAAGGTACTCCTACAATGAGCAGTTCTTC; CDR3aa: CASSVSFGGTGQRYSYNEQFF
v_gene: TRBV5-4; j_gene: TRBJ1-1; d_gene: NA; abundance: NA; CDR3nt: TGTGCCAGCAGCTTGATCCCAGGGGCTGAAGCTTTCTTT; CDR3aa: CASSLIPGAEAFF
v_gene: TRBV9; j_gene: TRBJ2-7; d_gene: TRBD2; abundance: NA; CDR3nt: TGTGCCAGCAGCCCCAGACTAGCGGGGGGGGCCGGCGAGCAGTACTTC; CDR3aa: CASSPRLAGGAGEQYF
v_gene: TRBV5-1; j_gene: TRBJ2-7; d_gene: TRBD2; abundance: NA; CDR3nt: TGCGCCAGCAGCTTGGATCCTAGCGGGAGCAGCTCCTACGAGCAGTACTTC; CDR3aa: CASSLDPSGSSSYEQYF
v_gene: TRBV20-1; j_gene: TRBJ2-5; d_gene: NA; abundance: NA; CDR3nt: TGCAGTGCTCGCTTTCGGCCGTCTCAAGAGACCCAGTACTTC; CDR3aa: CSARFRPSQETQYF
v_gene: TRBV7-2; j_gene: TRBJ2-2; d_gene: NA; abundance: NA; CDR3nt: TGTGCCAGCAGCCCCCCTGCGAACACCGGGGAGCTGTTTTTT; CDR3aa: CASSPPANTGELFF
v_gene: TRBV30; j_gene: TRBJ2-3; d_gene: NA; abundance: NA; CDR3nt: TGTGCCTGGACCTTGCCCCCGGGGTACGGTGGAGATACGCAGTATTTT; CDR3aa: CAWTLPPGYGGDTQYF
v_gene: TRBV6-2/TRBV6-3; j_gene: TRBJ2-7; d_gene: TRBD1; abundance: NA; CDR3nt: TGTGCCAGCCTAACGACAGGGCGCTCCTACGAGCAGTACTTC; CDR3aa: CASLTTGRSYEQYF
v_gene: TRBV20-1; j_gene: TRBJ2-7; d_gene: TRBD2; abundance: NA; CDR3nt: TGCAGTGCCTCCCCGGGACTAGCGGGGGGGGCTTACGAGCAGTACTTC; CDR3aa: CSASPGLAGGAYEQYF
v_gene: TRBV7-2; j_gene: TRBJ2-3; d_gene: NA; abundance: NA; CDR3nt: TGTGCCAGCAGCTCACCCGGTACAGATACGCAGTATTTT; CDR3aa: CASSSPGTDTQYF
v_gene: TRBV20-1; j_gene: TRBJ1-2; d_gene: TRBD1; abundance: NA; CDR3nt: TGCAGTGCTAGACCAGGGGGCAGACAGAGCGGCTACACCTTC; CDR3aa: CSARPGGRQSGYTF
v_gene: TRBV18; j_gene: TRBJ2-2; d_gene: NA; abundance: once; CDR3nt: TGTGCCAGCTCCAATGGACAGTCCACCGGGGAGCTGTTTTTT; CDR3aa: CASSNGQSTGELFF
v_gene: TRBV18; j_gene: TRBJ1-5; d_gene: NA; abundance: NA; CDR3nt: TGTGCCAGCTCACCGGCAGAATCCCAGCCCCAGCATTTT; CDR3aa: CASSPAESQPQHF
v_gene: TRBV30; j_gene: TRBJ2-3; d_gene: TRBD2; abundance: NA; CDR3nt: TGTGCCTGGAGTGTACTAGCGGGGGGGTCGAATACGCAGTATTTT; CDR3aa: CAWSVLAGGSNTQYF
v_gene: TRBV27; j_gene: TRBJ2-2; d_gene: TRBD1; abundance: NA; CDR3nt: TGTGCCAGCAGTCTTCGACAGGGGTATAAAACCGGGGAGCTGTTTTTT; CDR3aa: CASSLRQGYKTGELFF
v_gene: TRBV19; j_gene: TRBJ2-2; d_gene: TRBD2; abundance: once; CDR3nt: TGTGCCAGTAGTGACCCGGGACTAGCCACCGGGGAGCTGTTTTTT; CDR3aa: CASSDPGLATGELFF
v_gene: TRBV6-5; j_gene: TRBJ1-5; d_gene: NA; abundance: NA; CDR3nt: TGTGCCAGCTTAGATGAGACAAATCCTTTGCAGCCCCAGCATTTT; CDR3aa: CASLDETNPLQPQHF
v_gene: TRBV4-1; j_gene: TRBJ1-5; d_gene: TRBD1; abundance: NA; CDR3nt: TGCGCCAGCAGCCATAATTCTGGACAGGGAAGCAATCAGCCCCAGCATTTT; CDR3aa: CASSHNSGQGSNQPQHF
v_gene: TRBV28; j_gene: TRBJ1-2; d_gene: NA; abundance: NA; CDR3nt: TGTGCCAGCAGTTCCCCCGGGGGCGCCCTGAGGGGCTATGGCTACACCTTC; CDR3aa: CASSSPGGALRGYGYTF
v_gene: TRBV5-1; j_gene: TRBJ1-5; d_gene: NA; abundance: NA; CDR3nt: TGCGCCAGCAGCTTGGTTGGGGGAAGCAATCAGCCCCAGCATTTT; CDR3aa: CASSLVGGSNQPQHF
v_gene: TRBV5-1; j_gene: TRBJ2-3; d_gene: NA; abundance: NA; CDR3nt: TGCGCCAGCAGCTTCACCACAGATACGCAGTATTTT; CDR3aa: CASSFTTDTQYF
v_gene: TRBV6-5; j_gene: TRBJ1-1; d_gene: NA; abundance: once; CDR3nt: TGTGCCAGCGGAAGTTGGGACACTGAAGCTTTCTTT; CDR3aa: CASGSWDTEAFF
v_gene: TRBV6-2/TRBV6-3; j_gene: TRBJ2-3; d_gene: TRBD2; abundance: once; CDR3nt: TGTGCCAGCCTCCTAGCGGGAGATGTGGATACGCAGTATTTT; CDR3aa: CASLLAGDVDTQYF
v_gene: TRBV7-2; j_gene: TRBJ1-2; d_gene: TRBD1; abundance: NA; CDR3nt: TGTGCCAGCAAGAACTTGGCCGCCCGGGACAGGGACCCTCATGGCTACACCTTC; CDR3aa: CASKNLAARDRDPHGYTF
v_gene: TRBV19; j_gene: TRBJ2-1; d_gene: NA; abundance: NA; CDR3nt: TGTGCCAGTAGTACGGACCTCTCCCAGCAGAATGAGCAGTTCTTC; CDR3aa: CASSTDLSQQNEQFF
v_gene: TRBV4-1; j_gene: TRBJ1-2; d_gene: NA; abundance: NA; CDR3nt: TGCGCCAGCAGCCAACATGGACAATATGGCTACACCTTC; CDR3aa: CASSQHGQYGYTF
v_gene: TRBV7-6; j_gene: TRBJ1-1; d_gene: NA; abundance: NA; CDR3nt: TGTGCCAGCAGTCCTTCCCGCGGTTTCACTGAAGCTTTCTTT; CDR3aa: CASSPSRGFTEAFF
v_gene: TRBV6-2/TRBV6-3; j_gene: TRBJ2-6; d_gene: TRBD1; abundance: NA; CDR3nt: TGTGCCAGCAGTTACTCGATGGGACAGGGCTGGATGGGGGCCAACGTCCTGACTTTC; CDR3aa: CASSYSMGQGWMGANVLTF
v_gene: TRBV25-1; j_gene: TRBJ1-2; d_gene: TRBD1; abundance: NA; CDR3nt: TGTGCCAGCAGTGATGGGGACAGGGCCCGGCGGGGCTACACCTTC; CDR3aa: CASSDGDRARRGYTF
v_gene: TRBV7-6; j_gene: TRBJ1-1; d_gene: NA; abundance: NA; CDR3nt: TGTGCCAGCAGCTTAGCGCTGCCGGGTTCGAACACTGAAGCTTTCTTT; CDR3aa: CASSLALPGSNTEAFF